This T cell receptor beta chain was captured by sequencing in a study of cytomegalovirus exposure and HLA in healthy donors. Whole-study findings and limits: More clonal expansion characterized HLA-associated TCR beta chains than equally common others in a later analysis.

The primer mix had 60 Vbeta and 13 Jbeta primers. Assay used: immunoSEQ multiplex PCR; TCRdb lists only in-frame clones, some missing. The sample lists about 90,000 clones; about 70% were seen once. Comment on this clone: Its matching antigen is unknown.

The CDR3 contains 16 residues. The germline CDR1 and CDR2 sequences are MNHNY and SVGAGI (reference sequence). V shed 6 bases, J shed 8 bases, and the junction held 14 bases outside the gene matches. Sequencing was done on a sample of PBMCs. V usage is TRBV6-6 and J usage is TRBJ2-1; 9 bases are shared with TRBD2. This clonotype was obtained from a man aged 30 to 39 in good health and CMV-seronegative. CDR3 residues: CASSPHSGGRIYEQFF. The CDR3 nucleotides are TGTGCCAGCAGCCCACACAGCGGGGGGCGAATTTATGAGCAGTTCTTC.